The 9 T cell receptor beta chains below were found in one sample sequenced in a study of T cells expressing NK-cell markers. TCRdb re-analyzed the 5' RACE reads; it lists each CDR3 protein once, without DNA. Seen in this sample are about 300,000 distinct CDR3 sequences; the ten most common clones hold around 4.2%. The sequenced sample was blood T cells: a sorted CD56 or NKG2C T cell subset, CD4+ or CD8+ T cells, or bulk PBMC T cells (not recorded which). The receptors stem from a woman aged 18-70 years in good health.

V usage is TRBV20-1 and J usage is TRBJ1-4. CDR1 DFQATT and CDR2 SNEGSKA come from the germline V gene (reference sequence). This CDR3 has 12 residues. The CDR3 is CSAKFYNEKLFF.

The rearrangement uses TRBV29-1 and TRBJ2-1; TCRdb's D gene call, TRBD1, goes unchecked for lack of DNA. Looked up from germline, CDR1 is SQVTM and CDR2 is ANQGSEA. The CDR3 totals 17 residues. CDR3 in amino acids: CSVEGGFKARSYNEQFF.

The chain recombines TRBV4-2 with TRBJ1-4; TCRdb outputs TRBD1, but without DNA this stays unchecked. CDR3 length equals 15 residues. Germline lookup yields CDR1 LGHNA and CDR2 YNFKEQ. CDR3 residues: CASSQEGTGREKLFF.

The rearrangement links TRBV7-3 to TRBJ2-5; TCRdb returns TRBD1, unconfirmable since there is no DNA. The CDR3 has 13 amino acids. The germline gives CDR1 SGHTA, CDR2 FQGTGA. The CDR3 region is CASSWDNQETQYF.

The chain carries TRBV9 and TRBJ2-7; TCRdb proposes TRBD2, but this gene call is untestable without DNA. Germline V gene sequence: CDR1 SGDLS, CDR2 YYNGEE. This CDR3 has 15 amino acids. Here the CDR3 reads CASSVTPGGLSEQYF. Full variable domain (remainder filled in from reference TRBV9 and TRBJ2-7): DSGVTQTPKHLITATGQRVTLRCSPRSGDLSVYWYQQSLDQGLQFLIQYYNGEERAKGNILERFSAQQFPDLHSELNLSSLELGDSALYFCASSVTPGGLSEQYFGPGTRLTVT.

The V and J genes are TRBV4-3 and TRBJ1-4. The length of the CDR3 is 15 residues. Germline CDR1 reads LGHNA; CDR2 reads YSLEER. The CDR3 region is CASSPQGPAGEKLFF.

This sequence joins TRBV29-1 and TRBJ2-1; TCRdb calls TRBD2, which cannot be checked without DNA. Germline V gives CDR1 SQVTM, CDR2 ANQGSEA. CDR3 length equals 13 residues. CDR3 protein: CSVDGGAYNEQFF.

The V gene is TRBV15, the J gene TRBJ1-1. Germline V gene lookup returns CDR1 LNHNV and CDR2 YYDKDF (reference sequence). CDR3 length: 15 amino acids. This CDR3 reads CATSRDQGPGTEAFF.

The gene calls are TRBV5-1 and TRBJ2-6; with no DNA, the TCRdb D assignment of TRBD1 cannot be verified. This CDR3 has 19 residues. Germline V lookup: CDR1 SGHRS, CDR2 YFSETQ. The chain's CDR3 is CASRTPRDRGSSGANVLTF. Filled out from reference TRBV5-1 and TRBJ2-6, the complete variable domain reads KAGVTQTPRYLIKTRGQQVTLSCSPISGHRSVSWYQQTPGQGLQFLFEYFSETQRNKGNFPGRFSGRQFSNSRSEMNVSTLELGDSALYLCASRTPRDRGSSGANVLTFGAGSRLTVL.